This T cell receptor beta chain is from a study of T cell responses to AZD1222 COVID-19 vaccine. The CDR3 runs to 12 residues. Germline V gene lookup returns CDR1 MDHEN and CDR2 SYDVKM. Trimming stripped 8 bases from V and 4 bases from J, with 11 bases between. TCRdb's table, derived via immunoSEQ multiplex PCR, lists solely in-frame clones and lacks some. The data show about 84,000 clones, 80% to 90% seen once. This clone was found once. Its cognate antigen is unknown. Points from the study as a whole: Without day 14 samples, only post-peak T cell repertoires were studied. Recipients of two AZD1222 doses showed rising Spike-specific TCR breadth and depth. Donors in the cohort were predominantly white British and more often female, and clonal diversity was possibly underestimated.

The starting material was peripheral blood, obtained 28 days after the second AZD1222 dose. The genes are TRBV28 and TRBJ1-1; D is unclear. The sequence derives from an adult who received the AZD1222 COVID-19 vaccine. The DNA of the CDR3 is TGTGCCAGCCTCGTAGGGTCCACTGAAGCTTTCTTT. Encoded protein: CASLVGSTEAFF.